This TCR beta chain originates from a study of shared clonotypes between healthy human individuals. Study-wide results and limits: Blood was the only sampled material, and tissue repertoires likely differ.

Original data processing: Quality scores were absent from the junction-only immunoSEQ sequences, so filtering differed. This table comes from immunoSEQ multiplex PCR, and its TCRdb copy is limited to in-frame clones, with some not included. From that table come the V and J calls and clone size; the DNA was used to work out D and trimming. The sample includes fewer than 550,000 clones, 60% to 80% of them seen just once. The V and J ends lost 1 base and 6 bases, in that order; junction bases with no gene match: 3. Germline V lookup: CDR1 SGHTA, CDR2 FQGNSA. The CDR3 runs to 15 residues. This clone was detected only once. Its antigen is currently unknown.

The sequence came from a woman in her 40s in good health. Some clones in this sample may be carry-over from other donors' samples. Sequencing was carried out using PBMCs. The chain is built from TRBV7-2 and TRBJ2-2, with 9 bases identical to TRBD2. CDR3 in DNA: TGTGCCAGCAGCTTAGTTAGCGGGAGTCCCGGGGAGCTGTTTTTT. As protein: CASSLVSGSPGELFF.